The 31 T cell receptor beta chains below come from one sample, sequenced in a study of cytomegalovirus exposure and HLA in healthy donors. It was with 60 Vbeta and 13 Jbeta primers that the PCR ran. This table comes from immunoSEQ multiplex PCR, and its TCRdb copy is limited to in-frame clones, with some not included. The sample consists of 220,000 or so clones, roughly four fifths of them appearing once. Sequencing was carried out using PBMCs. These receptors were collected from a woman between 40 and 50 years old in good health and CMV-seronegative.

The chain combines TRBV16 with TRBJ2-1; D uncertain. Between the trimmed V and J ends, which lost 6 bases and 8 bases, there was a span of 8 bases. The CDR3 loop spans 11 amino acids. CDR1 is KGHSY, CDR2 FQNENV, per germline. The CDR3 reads CASRLFDEQFF. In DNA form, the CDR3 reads TGTGCCAGCAGACTATTCGATGAGCAGTTCTTC.

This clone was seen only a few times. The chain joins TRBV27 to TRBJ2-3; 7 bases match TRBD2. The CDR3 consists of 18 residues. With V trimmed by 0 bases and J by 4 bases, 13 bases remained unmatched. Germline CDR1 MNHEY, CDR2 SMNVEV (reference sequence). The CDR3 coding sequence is TGTGCCAGCAGTTTATCGATCCTAGGGGCGGGAGTACCAGATACGCAGTATTTT. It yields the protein CASSLSILGAGVPDTQYF.

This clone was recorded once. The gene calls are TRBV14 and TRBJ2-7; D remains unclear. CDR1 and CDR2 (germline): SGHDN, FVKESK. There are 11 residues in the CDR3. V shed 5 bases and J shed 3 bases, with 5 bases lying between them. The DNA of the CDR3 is TGTGCCAGCAGCTTTTACTACGAGCAGTACTTC. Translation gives CASSFYYEQYF.

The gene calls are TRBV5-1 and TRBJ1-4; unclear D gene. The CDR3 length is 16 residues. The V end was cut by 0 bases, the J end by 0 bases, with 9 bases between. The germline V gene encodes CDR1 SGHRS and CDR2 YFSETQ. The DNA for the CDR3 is TGCGCCAGCAGCTTGGGGGCACCGGCAACTAATGAAAAACTGTTTTTT. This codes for CASSLGAPATNEKLFF. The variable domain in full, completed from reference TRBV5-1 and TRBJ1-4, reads KAGVTQTPRYLIKTRGQQVTLSCSPISGHRSVSWYQQTPGQGLQFLFEYFSETQRNKGNFPGRFSGRQFSNSRSEMNVSTLELGDSALYLCASSLGAPATNEKLFFGSGTQLSVL.

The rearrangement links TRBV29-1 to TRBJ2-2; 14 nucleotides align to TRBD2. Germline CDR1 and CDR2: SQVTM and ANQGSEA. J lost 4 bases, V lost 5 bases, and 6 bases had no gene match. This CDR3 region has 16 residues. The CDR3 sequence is CSVSGTSGSFTGELFF. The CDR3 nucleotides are TGCAGCGTTTCCGGGACTAGCGGGAGTTTCACCGGGGAGCTGTTTTTT.

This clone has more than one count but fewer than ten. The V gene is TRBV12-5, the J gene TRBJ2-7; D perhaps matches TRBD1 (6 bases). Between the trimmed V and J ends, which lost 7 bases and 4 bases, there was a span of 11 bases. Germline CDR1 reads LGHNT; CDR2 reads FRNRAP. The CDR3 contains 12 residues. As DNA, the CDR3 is TGTGCTAGTGCCTTTGACAGGTACGAGCAGTACTTC. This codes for CASAFDRYEQYF.

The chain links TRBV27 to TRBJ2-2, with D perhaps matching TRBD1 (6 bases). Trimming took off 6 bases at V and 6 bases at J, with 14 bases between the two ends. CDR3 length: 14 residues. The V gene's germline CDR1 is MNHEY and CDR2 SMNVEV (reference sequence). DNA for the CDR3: TGTGCCAGCAGACCCGGGACACAGGCCGGGGAGCTGTTTTTT. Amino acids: CASRPGTQAGELFF.

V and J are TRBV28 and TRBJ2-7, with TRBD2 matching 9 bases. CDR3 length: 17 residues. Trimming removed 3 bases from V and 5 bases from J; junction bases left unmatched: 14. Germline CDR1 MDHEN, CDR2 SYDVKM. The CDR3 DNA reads TGTGCCAGCAGTTTGGCGGGTGGCGGGAGGGCCGGAAACGAGCAGTACTTC. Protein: CASSLAGGGRAGNEQYF.

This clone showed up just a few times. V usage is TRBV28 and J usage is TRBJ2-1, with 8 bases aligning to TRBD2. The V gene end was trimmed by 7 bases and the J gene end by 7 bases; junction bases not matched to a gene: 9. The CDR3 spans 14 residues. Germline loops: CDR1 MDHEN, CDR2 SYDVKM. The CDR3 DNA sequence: TGTGCCAGCAACCCGGGCGGGAGGCGGAATGAGCAGTTCTTC. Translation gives CASNPGGRRNEQFF.

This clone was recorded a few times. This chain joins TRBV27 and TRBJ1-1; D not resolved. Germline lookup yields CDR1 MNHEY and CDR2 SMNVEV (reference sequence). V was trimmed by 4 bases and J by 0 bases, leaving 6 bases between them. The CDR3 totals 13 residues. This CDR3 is CASSYQLNTEAFF. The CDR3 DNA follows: TGTGCCAGCAGTTATCAGTTGAACACTGAAGCTTTCTTT.

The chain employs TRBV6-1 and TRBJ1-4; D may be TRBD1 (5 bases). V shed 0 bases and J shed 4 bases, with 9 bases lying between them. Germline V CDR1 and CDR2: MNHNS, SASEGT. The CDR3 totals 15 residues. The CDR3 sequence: CASSEAFGGNEKLFF. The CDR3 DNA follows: TGTGCCAGCAGTGAAGCTTTCGGGGGTAATGAAAAACTGTTTTTT.

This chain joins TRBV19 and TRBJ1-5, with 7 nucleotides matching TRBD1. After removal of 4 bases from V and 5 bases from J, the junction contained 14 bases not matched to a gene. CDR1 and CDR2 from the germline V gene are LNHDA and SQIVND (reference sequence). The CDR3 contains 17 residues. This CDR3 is CASSRNYGQEQYQPQHF. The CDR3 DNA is TGTGCCAGTAGTAGAAACTACGGACAGGAGCAATATCAGCCCCAGCATTTT.

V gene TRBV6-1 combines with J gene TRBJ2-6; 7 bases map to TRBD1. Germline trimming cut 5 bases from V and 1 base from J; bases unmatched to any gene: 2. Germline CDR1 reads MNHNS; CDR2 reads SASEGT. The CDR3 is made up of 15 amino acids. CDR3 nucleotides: TGTGCCAGCAGTCCCAGGGGGTCTGGGGCCAACGTCCTGACTTTC. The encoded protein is CASSPRGSGANVLTF.

The CDR3 here is CASSQGLVGREWETQYF. The CDR3 DNA reads as TGCGCCAGCAGCCAAGGGTTGGTAGGGCGGGAGTGGGAGACCCAGTACTTC. V is TRBV4-1 and J is TRBJ2-5; 7 nucleotides agree with TRBD2. V was clipped by 1 base and J by 5 bases; unmatched bases: 13. The CDR3 consists of 17 residues. CDR1 and CDR2 (germline): MGHRA, YSYEKL.

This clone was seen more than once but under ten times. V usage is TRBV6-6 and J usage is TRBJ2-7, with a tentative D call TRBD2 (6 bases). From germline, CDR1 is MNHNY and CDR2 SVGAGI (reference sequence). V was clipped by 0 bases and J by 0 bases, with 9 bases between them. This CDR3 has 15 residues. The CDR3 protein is CASSYSAGSSYEQYF. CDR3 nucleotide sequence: TGTGCCAGCAGTTACTCCGCGGGAAGCTCCTACGAGCAGTACTTC.

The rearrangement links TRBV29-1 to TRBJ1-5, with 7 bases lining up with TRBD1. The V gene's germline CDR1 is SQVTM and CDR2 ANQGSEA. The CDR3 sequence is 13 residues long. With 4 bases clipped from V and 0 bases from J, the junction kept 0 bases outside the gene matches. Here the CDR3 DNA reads TGCAGCGTTGGGGACAGTAGCAATCAGCCCCAGCATTTT. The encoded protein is CSVGDSSNQPQHF.

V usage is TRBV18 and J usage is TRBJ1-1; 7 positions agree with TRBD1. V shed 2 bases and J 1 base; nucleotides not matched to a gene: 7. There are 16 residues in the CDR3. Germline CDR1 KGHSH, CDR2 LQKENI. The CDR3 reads CASSPRQGVTNTEAFF. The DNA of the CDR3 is TGTGCCAGCTCACCAAGGCAGGGGGTGACGAACACTGAAGCTTTCTTT.

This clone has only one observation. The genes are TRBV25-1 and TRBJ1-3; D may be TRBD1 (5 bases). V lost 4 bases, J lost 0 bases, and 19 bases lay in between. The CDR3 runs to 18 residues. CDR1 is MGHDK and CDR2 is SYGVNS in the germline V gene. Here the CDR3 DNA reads TGTGCCAGCAGTGCACTAAGGGGTAGTTTGAGCTCTGGAAACACCATATATTTT. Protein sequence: CASSALRGSLSSGNTIYF.

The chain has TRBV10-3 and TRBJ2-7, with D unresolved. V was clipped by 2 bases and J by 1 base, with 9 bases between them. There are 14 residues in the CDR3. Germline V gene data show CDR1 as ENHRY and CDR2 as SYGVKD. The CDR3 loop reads CAISEDSSSYEQYF. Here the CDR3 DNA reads TGTGCCATCAGTGAGGACTCCTCTTCCTACGAGCAGTACTTC.

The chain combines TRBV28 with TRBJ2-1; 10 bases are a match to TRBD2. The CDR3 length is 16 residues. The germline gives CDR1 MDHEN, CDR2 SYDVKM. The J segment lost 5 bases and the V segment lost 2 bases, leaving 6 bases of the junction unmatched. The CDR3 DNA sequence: TGTGCCAGCAGTTTACCCGGGACTAGCGCTCACAATGAGCAGTTCTTC. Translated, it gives CASSLPGTSAHNEQFF. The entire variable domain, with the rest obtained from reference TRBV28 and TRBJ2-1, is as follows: DVKVTQSSRYLVKRTGEKVFLECVQDMDHENMFWYRQDPGLGLRLIYFSYDVKMKEKGDIPEGYSVSREKKERFSLILESASTNQTSMYLCASSLPGTSAHNEQFFGPGTRLTVL.

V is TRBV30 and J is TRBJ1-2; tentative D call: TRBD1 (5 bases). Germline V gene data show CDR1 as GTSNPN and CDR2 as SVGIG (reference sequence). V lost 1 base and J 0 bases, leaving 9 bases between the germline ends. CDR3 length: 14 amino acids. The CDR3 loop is CAWSGQLSNYGYTF. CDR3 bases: TGTGCCTGGAGTGGACAGCTATCTAACTATGGCTACACCTTC.

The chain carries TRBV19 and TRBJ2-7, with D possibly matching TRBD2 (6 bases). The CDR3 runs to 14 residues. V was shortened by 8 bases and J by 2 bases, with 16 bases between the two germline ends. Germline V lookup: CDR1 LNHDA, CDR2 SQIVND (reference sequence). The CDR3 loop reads CASGPAGQPYEQYF. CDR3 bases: TGTGCCAGTGGGCCGGCGGGGCAGCCCTACGAGCAGTACTTC.

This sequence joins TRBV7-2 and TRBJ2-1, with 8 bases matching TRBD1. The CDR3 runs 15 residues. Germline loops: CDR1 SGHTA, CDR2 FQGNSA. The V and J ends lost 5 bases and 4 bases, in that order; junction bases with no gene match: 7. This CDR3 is CASSKAGGAYNEQFF. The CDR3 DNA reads TGTGCCAGCAGCAAAGCAGGGGGCGCTTACAATGAGCAGTTCTTC.

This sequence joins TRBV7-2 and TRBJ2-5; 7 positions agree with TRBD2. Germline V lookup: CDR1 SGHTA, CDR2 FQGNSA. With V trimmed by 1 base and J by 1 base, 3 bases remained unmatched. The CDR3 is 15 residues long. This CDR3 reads CASSLVASGQETQYF. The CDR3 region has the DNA TGTGCCAGCAGCTTAGTCGCTAGCGGCCAAGAGACCCAGTACTTC.

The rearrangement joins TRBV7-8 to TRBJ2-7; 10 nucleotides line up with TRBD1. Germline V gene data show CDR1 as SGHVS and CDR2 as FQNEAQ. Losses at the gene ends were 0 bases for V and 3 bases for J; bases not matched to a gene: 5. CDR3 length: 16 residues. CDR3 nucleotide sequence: TGTGCCAGCAGCTTAGCGAGGGGACAGGGGTTCTACGAGCAGTACTTC. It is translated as CASSLARGQGFYEQYF.

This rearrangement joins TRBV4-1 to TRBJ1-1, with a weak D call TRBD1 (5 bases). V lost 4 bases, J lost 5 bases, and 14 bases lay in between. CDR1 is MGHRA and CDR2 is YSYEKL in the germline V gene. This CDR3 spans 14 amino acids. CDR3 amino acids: CASSPWGLRTEAFF. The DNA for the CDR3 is TGCGCCAGCAGCCCGTGGGGCCTTCGGACTGAAGCTTTCTTT.

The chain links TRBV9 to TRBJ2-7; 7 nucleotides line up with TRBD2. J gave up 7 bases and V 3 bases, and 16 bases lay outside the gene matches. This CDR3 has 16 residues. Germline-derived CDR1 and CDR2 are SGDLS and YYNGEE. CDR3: CASSASRGGSALEQYF. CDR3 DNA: TGTGCCAGCAGCGCCTCCAGAGGCGGGAGCGCCTTAGAGCAGTACTTC.

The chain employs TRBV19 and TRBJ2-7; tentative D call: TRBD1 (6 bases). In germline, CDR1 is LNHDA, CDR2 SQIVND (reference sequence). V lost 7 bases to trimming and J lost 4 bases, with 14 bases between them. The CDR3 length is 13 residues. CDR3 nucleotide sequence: TGTGCCAGTATTGGCCAGGGGCCGTACGAGCAGTACTTC. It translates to CASIGQGPYEQYF.

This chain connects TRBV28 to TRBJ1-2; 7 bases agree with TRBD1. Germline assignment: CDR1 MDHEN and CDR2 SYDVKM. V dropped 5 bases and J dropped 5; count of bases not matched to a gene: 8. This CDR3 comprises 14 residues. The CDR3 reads CASSDSGTEYGYTF. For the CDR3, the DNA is TGTGCCAGCAGTGACTCTGGGACAGAGTATGGCTACACCTTC.

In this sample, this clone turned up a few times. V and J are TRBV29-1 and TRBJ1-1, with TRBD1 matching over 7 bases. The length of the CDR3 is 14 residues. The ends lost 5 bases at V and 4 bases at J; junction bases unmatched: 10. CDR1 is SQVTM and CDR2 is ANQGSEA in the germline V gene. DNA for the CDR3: TGCAGCGTTCCTATCCACCAGGGGGGCACTGAAGCTTTCTTT. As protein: CSVPIHQGGTEAFF.

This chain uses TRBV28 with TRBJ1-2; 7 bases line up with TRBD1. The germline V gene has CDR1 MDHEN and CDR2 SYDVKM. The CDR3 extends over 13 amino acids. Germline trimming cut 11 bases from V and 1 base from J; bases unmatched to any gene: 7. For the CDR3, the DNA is TGTGCCTTATTCGCAGGGGGTAACTATGGCTACACCTTC. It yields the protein CALFAGGNYGYTF.